This T cell receptor beta chain was retrieved from a study of metastatic and nonmetastatic thyroid tumors. The overall study: Across peripheral blood and tumor or nodule tissue samples taken from malignant and benign thyroid patients, the repertoires were compared with one another. Study-wide results and limits: As reported, TCR beta diversity in blood and tumor was significantly higher in malignant thyroid tumors than in benign nodules.

Thyroid surgery took place with no prior treatment in any patient. This clone has at least ten counts. No antigen is known for it. The CDR3 runs to 15 residues. Trimming pared 2 bases from V and 4 bases from J, leaving 12 bases between. The V gene's germline CDR1 is MDHEN and CDR2 SYDVKM. As originally analysed: The study built a papillary thyroid cancer distant-metastasis classifier from CDR3 differences across clinicopathological groups. TCRdb re-called the PCR reads through MiXCR. The V and J calls shown here were made by TCRdb, not taken from the authors' results. The table has around 42,000 clones, 12% seen once.

The sample was blood. The rearrangement links TRBV28 to TRBJ2-1; tentative D call: TRBD2 (6 bases). This sequence originates from a male donor with papillary thyroid cancer or a benign thyroid nodule (not recorded which). Some clones in this sample may be carry-over from other donors' samples. The CDR3 here is CASSLDGSGYNEQFF. CDR3 coding DNA: TGTGCCAGCAGTTTAGACGGGAGTGGGTACAATGAGCAGTTCTTC. Supplemented by reference TRBV28 and TRBJ2-1, the full variable domain reads DVKVTQSSRYLVKRTGEKVFLECVQDMDHENMFWYRQDPGLGLRLIYFSYDVKMKEKGDIPEGYSVSREKKERFSLILESASTNQTSMYLCASSLDGSGYNEQFFGPGTRLTVL.